Listed here are 26 T cell receptor beta chains from one sample, sequenced in a study of identical twins. TCRdb re-derived calls from the 5' RACE reads in MiXCR, one entry per CDR3 protein. The table lists 700,000 or so distinct CDR3 sequences, around 8.6% of them singletons, with 0.8% to 1% in the top ten. A further study also used this sample, focusing on yellow fever vaccine responses in identical twins.

The sequenced sample consisted of PBMCs. These receptors were obtained from a woman between 18 and 29 years old in good health.

This chain joins TRBV15 and TRBJ2-7; D may be TRBD1 (6 bases). Trimming left V 6 bases short and J 0 bases short, with 15 bases between. The germline CDR1 and CDR2 sequences are LNHNV and YYDKDF (reference sequence). The CDR3 length is 15 residues. CDR3 nucleotides: TGTGCCACCAGGGCCTTCGCAGGGGCCTCCTACGAGCAGTACTTC. It encodes CATRAFAGASYEQYF.

This clonotype has just a few counts. The rearrangement links TRBV24-1 to TRBJ2-7; perhaps TRBD1 as D (6 bases). The CDR3 is 15 amino acids. The V and J ends lost 4 bases and 3 bases respectively, with 15 bases between them. Germline lookup yields CDR1 KGHDR and CDR2 SFDVKD. DNA for the CDR3: TGTGCCACCAGTGACACCGGGACACAAGTCTACGAGCAGTACTTC. Translation: CATSDTGTQVYEQYF.

This clonotype has a handful of counts. The rearrangement links TRBV15 to TRBJ2-2, with D possibly being TRBD2 (5 bases). The V gene lost 3 bases and the J gene lost 5 bases, with 10 bases spanning the gap. In germline, CDR1 is LNHNV, CDR2 YYDKDF (reference sequence). The length of the CDR3 is 14 residues. The CDR3 nucleotides are TGTGCCACCAGCAGTGGGAGTTGGACCGGGGAGCTGTTTTTT. Protein sequence: CATSSGSWTGELFF. Full variable domain (rest looked up from reference TRBV15 and TRBJ2-2): DAMVIQNPRYQVTQFGKPVTLSCSQTLNHNVMYWYQQKSSQAPKLLFHYYDKDFNNEADTPDNFQSRRPNTSFCFLDIRSPGLGDTAMYLCATSSGSWTGELFFGEGSRLTVL.

This clonotype showed up just a few times. The chain couples TRBV21-1 to TRBJ2-1; no check of the table's D call, TRBD2, against the DNA was made. TRBV21-1 is a known pseudogene. CDR3 length: 23 residues. CDR3 amino acids: CASSNPVSTSGRSPENSYNEQFF. CDR3 bases: TGTGCCAGCAGCAACCCCGTTTCGACTAGCGGGAGGTCCCCAGAAAACTCCTACAATGAGCAGTTCTTC.

This clonotype was recorded many times. V gene TRBV12-3 or TRBV12-4 combines with J gene TRBJ2-2; D is ambiguous. Trimming stripped 1 base from V and 9 bases from J, with 0 bases between. This CDR3 spans 10 amino acids. The CDR3 DNA is TGTGCCAGCAGTTTAGGGGAGCTGTTTTTT. Amino acids: CASSLGELFF.

In its sample, this clonotype was seen a few times. V and J are TRBV12-3 or TRBV12-4 and TRBJ1-2; D remains ambiguous. V was pared by 6 bases and J by 4 bases, with 15 bases between. This CDR3 contains 14 residues. CDR3 loop: CASSLRTEGYGYTF. The CDR3 nucleotides read TGTGCCAGCAGCCTCCGGACGGAGGGCTATGGCTACACCTTC.

This clonotype was counted only a few times. The genes are TRBV21-1 and TRBJ2-2. TRBV21-1 is termed a pseudogene. There are 16 residues in the CDR3. The CDR3 bases are TGTGCCAGCAGCGCCGACCTGCAAGGTGTAGGCGGGGAGCTGTTTTTT. Translation gives CASSADLQGVGGELFF.

V gene TRBV20-1 combines with J gene TRBJ2-1; 8 bases line up with TRBD2. V lost 6 bases, J lost 4 bases, and 11 bases stayed unmatched. The CDR3 has 15 residues. Germline V gene sequence: CDR1 DFQATT, CDR2 SNEGSKA (reference sequence). This chain's CDR3 is CSAPPSGGRYNEQFF. CDR3 in DNA: TGCAGTGCACCCCCAAGCGGGGGAAGATACAATGAGCAGTTCTTC.

The rearrangement uses TRBV10-1 and TRBJ2-1; the match to TRBD2 covers 7 bases. The germline gives CDR1 WNHNN, CDR2 SYGVQD (reference sequence). The CDR3 length is 14 residues. After removal of 0 bases from V and 7 bases from J, the junction contained 3 bases not matched to a gene. The chain's CDR3 is CASSESLARNEQFF. The CDR3 nucleotides read TGCGCCAGCAGTGAGTCACTAGCGAGGAATGAGCAGTTCTTC.

This sequence joins TRBV7-8 and TRBJ2-7, with 9 bases aligning to TRBD2. V lost 2 bases, J lost 2 bases, and 4 bases stayed unmatched. Germline CDR1 and CDR2: SGHVS and FQNEAQ. The CDR3 covers 15 residues. The CDR3 here is CASSLRASGTYEQYF. CDR3 sequence (DNA): TGTGCCAGCAGCTTAAGGGCTAGCGGGACCTACGAGCAGTACTTC.

The chain links TRBV29-1 to TRBJ2-2; either TRBD1 or TRBD2 may supply D (5 bases each). Trimming pared 3 bases from V and 6 bases from J, leaving 14 bases between. CDR3 length: 14 residues. Germline CDR1 and CDR2: SQVTM and ANQGSEA. The CDR3 coding sequence is TGCAGCGTTGACGGCATTCAGGGAGCCGGGGAGCTGTTTTTT. It specifies CSVDGIQGAGELFF.

This clonotype was counted only a few times. This chain connects TRBV29-1 to TRBJ2-3; TRBD2 agrees at 8 bases. This CDR3 has 14 amino acids. Unmatched junction bases numbered 11, after V lost 8 bases and J lost 4 bases. Germline V lookup: CDR1 SQVTM, CDR2 ANQGSEA. The CDR3 nucleotides are TGCAGCTCCAACGGGGGGGGGCAGTCAGATACGCAGTATTTT. Translated, it gives CSSNGGGQSDTQYF.

The chain combines TRBV3-1 with TRBJ1-1; 11 bases align to TRBD1. Germline V CDR1 and CDR2: LGHDT, YNNKEL (reference sequence). The CDR3 contains 15 residues. V trimming: 6 bases; J trimming: 1 base; junction bases outside the gene matches: 4. CDR3 loop: CASRRTGGWNTEAFF. CDR3 nucleotides: TGTGCCAGCAGACGGACAGGGGGCTGGAACACTGAAGCTTTCTTT.

This clonotype showed up just a few times. J is TRBJ2-7 and V is TRBV15, with D perhaps matching TRBD1 or TRBD2 (6 bases each). CDR1 is LNHNV, CDR2 YYDKDF, per germline (reference sequence). Deletions cut 0 bases from V and 4 bases from J, with 19 bases between. The CDR3 spans 17 residues. The CDR3: CATSRDPRGVGRYEQYF. The CDR3 DNA follows: TGTGCCACCAGCAGAGATCCTAGGGGGGTTGGGAGGTACGAGCAGTACTTC.

The gene calls are TRBV25-1 and TRBJ2-5, with TRBD2 identical over 9 bases. The CDR3 consists of 17 residues. V shed 2 bases and J 7 bases; nucleotides not matched to a gene: 14. From germline, CDR1 is MGHDK and CDR2 SYGVNS. CDR3 in amino acids: CASSEPLRREGLGTQYF. The CDR3 nucleotides are TGTGCCAGCAGTGAACCCCTCAGGCGGGAGGGGTTAGGGACCCAGTACTTC.

This clonotype appeared a few times. The chain couples TRBV20-1 to TRBJ2-1; 11 bases line up with TRBD2. The V and J ends lost 3 bases and 4 bases, in that order; junction bases with no gene match: 8. CDR3 size: 16 residues. Germline loops: CDR1 DFQATT, CDR2 SNEGSKA (reference sequence). In nucleotides, the CDR3 is TGCAGTGCTAGTGATGCTAGCGGGGGGATTTACAATGAGCAGTTCTTC. This codes for CSASDASGGIYNEQFF.

This clonotype was seen a few times. The J gene is TRBJ2-2, the V gene TRBV4-1; D might be TRBD1 or TRBD2, each matching 5 bases. Trimming took 6 bases from V and 4 from J, leaving 12 bases between them. Per germline, CDR1 MGHRA and CDR2 YSYEKL. The CDR3 contains 14 residues. CDR3 in amino acids: CASRPIGGTGELFF. CDR3 nucleotide sequence: TGCGCCAGCAGACCGATTGGGGGCACCGGGGAGCTGTTTTTT.

This clonotype was counted ten times or more. DNA for the CDR3: TGCAGCGTTGAGAGGGGTCACACAGATACGCAGTATTTT. As protein: CSVERGHTDTQYF. The chain uses TRBV29-1 and TRBJ2-3, with D tentatively TRBD1 or TRBD2 (5 bases each). Germline values: CDR1 SQVTM, CDR2 ANQGSEA. V lost 3 bases and J 2 bases, leaving 9 bases between the germline ends. The CDR3 sequence is 13 residues long.

This chain uses TRBV5-1 with TRBJ1-1; TRBD1 aligns across 10 bases. This CDR3 comprises 17 residues. V shed 2 bases and J 5 bases; nucleotides not matched to a gene: 12. Germline V CDR1 and CDR2: SGHRS, YFSETQ. CDR3 sequence: CASSFTTGTGERTEAFF. As DNA, the CDR3 is TGCGCCAGCAGCTTCACAACCGGGACAGGGGAAAGAACTGAAGCTTTCTTT.

This clonotype was counted ten times or more. The DNA for the CDR3 is TGTGCCAGCAGCTTACCTGTGAAAGAGACCCAGTACTTC. Its protein is CASSLPVKETQYF. The rearrangement joins TRBV7-9 to TRBJ2-5; no firm D call. This CDR3 is 13 amino acids long. Trimming took off 2 bases at V and 3 bases at J, with 7 bases between the two ends. Germline values: CDR1 SEHNR, CDR2 FQNEAQ (reference sequence).

The J gene is TRBJ2-3, the V gene TRBV7-9; TRBD2 matches at 7 bases. The CDR3 is made up of 16 amino acids. Germline V gene lookup returns CDR1 SEHNR and CDR2 FQNEAQ (reference sequence). Losses at the gene ends were 6 bases for V and 2 bases for J; bases not matched to a gene: 11. Here the CDR3 reads CASSFDLAETTDTQYF. The CDR3 DNA follows: TGTGCCAGCAGTTTCGACCTAGCGGAGACCACAGATACGCAGTATTTT.

This clonotype occurred a few times. The rearrangement joins TRBV29-1 to TRBJ2-3, with 8 nucleotides matching TRBD1. V trimming: 4 bases; J trimming: 1 base; junction bases outside the gene matches: 7. The germline V gene encodes CDR1 SQVTM and CDR2 ANQGSEA. This CDR3 has 15 amino acids. CDR3 loop: CSVVPMTGGTDTQYF. Written as DNA, the CDR3 is TGCAGCGTTGTCCCTATGACAGGGGGCACAGATACGCAGTATTTT.

This clonotype was seen many times. This rearrangement joins TRBV20-1 to TRBJ2-3, with TRBD2 as a possible D gene (5 bases). The germline V gene encodes CDR1 DFQATT and CDR2 SNEGSKA (reference sequence). The CDR3 extends over 12 amino acids. The V and J ends lost 6 bases and 3 bases respectively, with 10 bases between them. The CDR3 nucleotides read TGCAGTGCGCGGACTGGAACAGATACGCAGTATTTT. Translating gives CSARTGTDTQYF.

This clonotype was picked up many times. The rearrangement joins TRBV5-1 to TRBJ2-2; the D gene could be TRBD1 or TRBD2 (5 bases each). Germline V CDR1 and CDR2: SGHRS, YFSETQ. The V gene lost 4 bases and the J gene lost 0 bases, with 10 bases spanning the gap. The CDR3 sequence is 15 residues long. CDR3 in DNA: TGCGCCAGCAGCCAGGGACGGTCGAACACCGGGGAGCTGTTTTTT. Its protein product is CASSQGRSNTGELFF.

The rearrangement joins TRBV15 to TRBJ2-7; the match to TRBD2 covers 8 bases. Germline lookup yields CDR1 LNHNV and CDR2 YYDKDF (reference sequence). The V gene end was trimmed by 2 bases and the J gene end by 2 bases; junction bases not matched to a gene: 2. The CDR3 runs to 14 residues. For the CDR3, the DNA is TGTGCCACCAGCAGACCCGGGGGGGCCTACGAGCAGTACTTC. Protein sequence: CATSRPGGAYEQYF.

The rearrangement joins TRBV7-9 to TRBJ2-2, with D possibly matching TRBD2 (5 bases). The germline V and J ends were trimmed by 5 bases and 0 bases, with 13 bases remaining between them. CDR1 SEHNR and CDR2 FQNEAQ come from the germline V gene (reference sequence). This CDR3 contains 16 residues. The CDR3 DNA follows: TGTGCCAGCAGCCCCTCTCCAGCGGCGAACACCGGGGAGCTGTTTTTT. This codes for CASSPSPAANTGELFF.